The present T cell receptor (delta chain) was sequenced within a study of Vδ1+ human thymocytes. Extracted RNA was reverse transcribed into cDNA. CDR3 amplicons came from multiplex PCR with pooled V-gene forward and constant-region reverse primers. TCRdb redid the clone calls on the multiplex PCR reads with CATT. The data contain 23,000 or so delta-chain clones, roughly 29% of them singletons. Study-wide results and caveats: Thymic TRG and TRD repertoires appeared highly polyclonal.

The germline V gene encodes CDR1 TSWWSYY and CDR2 QGS. V lost 4 bases, J lost 2 bases, and 14 bases lay in between. This CDR3 is built from 15 residues. To note about this clone: Its antigen is currently unknown. Other DNA sequences of this sample code for an identical CDR3.

Specimen: Vdelta1+ gamma-delta thymocytes from the thymus. Subset described: FACS-sorted CD3+ TCRalphabeta- TCRVdelta1+ TCRVdelta2- thymocytes. This chain joins TRDV1 and TRDJ1; D gene unclear. The sequence was obtained from a boy under two years old who had congenital heart surgery. This chain's CDR3 is CALGALISSTDKLIF. The CDR3 DNA sequence: TGTGCTCTTGGGGCACTCATCTCTTCGACCGATAAACTCATCTTT.